This record concerns one T cell receptor beta chain sequence. Its antigen is undetermined. This sample was included in a study of blood T cells in healthy people across ages. Points from the study as a whole: Roughly linear age-related decline in beta diversity appeared, significant by age 40.

Germline-derived CDR1 and CDR2 are MGHRA and YSYEKL. CDR3 length: 18 amino acids. The V and J ends lost 0 bases and 1 base respectively, with 17 bases between them. Every sample had a minimum of 6 million PBMCs isolated. The authors ran a second PCR of about 6 to 11 cycles using a sample-barcoded 5' primer and a J-beta primer mix. A template-switch adaptor containing 12 random nucleotides labeled each cDNA molecule. Each CDR3 protein is one row after TCRdb ran MiXCR on the 5' RACE reads. The sample holds over 1,500,000 distinct CDR3 sequences, around half seen once. The source is a middle-aged woman in good health. This chain connects TRBV4-1 to TRBJ2-3, with D perhaps matching TRBD1 or TRBD2 (5 bases each). Specimen: blood. CDR3 nucleotide sequence: TGCGCCAGCAGCCAAGAAGGCCCATCCGAGGGACGCACAGATACGCAGTATTTT. This codes for CASSQEGPSEGRTDTQYF.